The present entry profiles one TCR beta chain with its context. The antigen is not known. This entry is derived from a study of cytomegalovirus exposure and HLA in healthy donors. This CDR3 region has 15 residues. Germline V gene data show CDR1 as SGHNT and CDR2 as YYREEE (reference sequence). With 3 bases clipped from V and 4 bases from J, the junction kept 9 bases outside the gene matches. PCR employed 60 Vbeta and 13 Jbeta primers. TCRdb keeps only in-frame clones here, not all; method: immunoSEQ multiplex PCR. The sample records over 110,000 clones, around 80% being singletons. Study-wide points: According to a later analysis, donors in an Asian-associated ancestry cluster reportedly had fewer N-insertions than the roughly 670-donor mean. The availability of immune exposure information extended only to CMV serostatus.

Donors in the study were healthy people who gave bone marrow. Sequenced material: PBMCs. The chain joins TRBV5-4 to TRBJ2-7, with 8 positions matching TRBD2. The receptor was derived from a woman between 50 and 59 years old in good health and CMV-seropositive. Here the CDR3 DNA reads TGTGCCAGCAGCTCCCTGGGCGGGGGGCTTTACGAGCAGTACTTC. It translates to CASSSLGGGLYEQYF. The full variable domain, completed using reference TRBV5-4 and TRBJ2-7, is ETGVTQSPTHLIKTRGQQVTLRCSSQSGHNTVSWYQQALGQGPQFIFQYYREEENGRGNFPPRFSGLQFPNYSSELNVNALELDDSALYLCASSSLGGGLYEQYFGPGTRLTVT.